This TCR beta chain derives from a study of a mutant IDH1 vaccine in newly diagnosed glioma (dated by TCRdb to 2020 to 2023). At the level of the whole study: Patients received eight vaccinations in weeks 1, 3, 5, 7, 11, 15, 19 and 23, corresponding to visits V03 through V10. In the chemotherapy-containing groups, vaccination started alongside temozolomide cycles, whereas in patients who had radiotherapy alone it started 4-6 weeks after radiotherapy. The roughly 33 treated patients were approximately 62% male and around 38% female, with a mean age of roughly 40 years. Before enrollment, patients had received standard therapy of radiotherapy alone, temozolomide alone, or radiochemotherapy with temozolomide; most received the combination. Peripheral blood samples were drawn at six visits, namely V03 (baseline), V05, V07, V10, V12 and V13. Longitudinal TCRB deep sequencing was performed for 20 to 25 treated patients wherever samples were available for exploratory analyses. Study-level results and caveats: Across multiple MHC alleles, vaccine-induced immune responses were seen in 90% to 95% of patients. It was noted by the authors that analyses of patient blood samples could not be reproduced owing to sample limitations. PBMC samples for TCRB deep sequencing were selected based on availability. Pseudoprogression seemed to be unrelated to changes in the top peripheral T cell clonotypes found by TCRB sequencing.

As to this clone: Which antigen it targets is not known. No per-base quality is available; no much larger clone lies one base away.

Receptors were amplified or captured by the immunoSEQ multiplex PCR assay. The hsTCRB Kit was used according to the manufacturer's protocol to amplify rearranged TCR beta chain sequences. An Illumina MiSeq was used to sequence the TCRB libraries. Per the original workflow: The proprietary platform of the kit vendor was used for demultiplexing, trimming and gene mapping. This immuneACCESS table, as held by TCRdb, lists in-frame sequences with V and J called but not all clones. Of the missing ones, under half trace to an unresolved V gene in checked studies; the others have no known cause. The V and J calls and the clone size are those of that table, but D and trimming were determined from the DNA. This sample has about 36,000 clones in its table, and 80% of those were observed once. The biggest ten clones account for less than 15% of the sample. The trim is 6 bases for V and 0 bases for J, with a gap of 18 bases between the germline ends. From the germline V gene (reference sequence), CDR1 is GTSNPN and CDR2 is SVGIG. Taken from cysteine to phenylalanine, the CDR3 has 16 residues. Here the CDR3 DNA is all that survives: 48 bases in frame from base 1.

The label giving this sample's time point can be read as: week 11, during vaccination. Every vaccine dose consisted of 300 ug of a 20-mer mutant IDH1 peptide in Montanide, administered subcutaneously together with topical imiquimod. Donors had newly diagnosed WHO grade 3 or 4 IDH1-mutant astrocytomas with loss of nuclear ATRX. The samples were drawn from NOA16, a multicentre, single-arm, open-label phase I trial in Germany that tested a mutant IDH1 peptide vaccine in humans for the first time. Genomic DNA for TCRB sequencing was isolated from EDTA blood with the DNeasy Blood and Tissue Kit. The rearrangement combines TRBV30 with TRBJ1-3, and perhaps TRBD1 as D gene, on 5 matching bases. The sample was peripheral blood mononuclear cells (PBMCs), taken from a glioma patient whose treatment included an IDH1 peptide vaccine. This TCR was sampled from a woman aged 25 to 39 with glioma. Some clones in this sample may be carry-over from other donors' samples. The sequence in DNA is TGTGCCTGTAGAAATTACGGAGGGGTCTCTGGAAACACCATATATTTT. Protein translation: CACRNYGGVSGNTIYF.